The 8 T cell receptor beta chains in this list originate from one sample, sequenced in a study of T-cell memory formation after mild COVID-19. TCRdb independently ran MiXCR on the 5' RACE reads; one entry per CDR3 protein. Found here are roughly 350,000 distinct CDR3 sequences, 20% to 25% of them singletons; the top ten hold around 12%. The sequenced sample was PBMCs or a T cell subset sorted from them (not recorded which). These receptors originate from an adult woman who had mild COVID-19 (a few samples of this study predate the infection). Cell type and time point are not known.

In DNA, the CDR3 is TGTGCCAGCAGCGTCCCCCGGGACAGGGTACCTCAGCCCCAGCATTTT. It is translated as CASSVPRDRVPQPQHF. V is TRBV7-9 and J is TRBJ1-5; TRBD1 agrees at 9 bases. V shed 5 bases, J shed 6 bases, and the junction held 11 bases outside the gene matches. This CDR3 comprises 16 residues. The V gene's germline CDR1 is SEHNR and CDR2 FQNEAQ (reference sequence).

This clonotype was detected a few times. CDR3 protein: CASSLLEMNTEAFF. The CDR3 region has the DNA TGTGCCAGCAGCTTATTGGAAATGAACACTGAAGCTTTCTTT. The chain combines TRBV7-2 with TRBJ1-1, with D hard to call. The CDR3 runs 14 residues. The germline gives CDR1 SGHTA, CDR2 FQGNSA. V dropped 2 bases and J dropped 0 bases, with 7 bases sitting between them. Supplemented by reference TRBV7-2 and TRBJ1-1, the full variable domain reads GAGVSQSPSNKVTEKGKDVELRCDPISGHTALYWYRQSLGQGLEFLIYFQGNSAPDKSGLPSDRFSAERTGGSVSTLTIQRTQQEDSAVYLCASSLLEMNTEAFFGQGTRLTVV.

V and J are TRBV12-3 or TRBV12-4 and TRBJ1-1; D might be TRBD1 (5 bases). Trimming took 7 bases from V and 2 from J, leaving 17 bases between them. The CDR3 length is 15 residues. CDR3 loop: CASTPQGGRNTEAFF. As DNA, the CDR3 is TGTGCCAGCACTCCCCAGGGCGGCCGAAACACTGAAGCTTTCTTT.

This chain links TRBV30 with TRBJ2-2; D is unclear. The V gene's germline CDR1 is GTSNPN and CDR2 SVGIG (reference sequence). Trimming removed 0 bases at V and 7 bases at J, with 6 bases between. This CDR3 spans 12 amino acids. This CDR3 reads CAWSVPGGELFF. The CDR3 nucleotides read TGTGCCTGGAGTGTTCCCGGCGGGGAGCTGTTTTTT.

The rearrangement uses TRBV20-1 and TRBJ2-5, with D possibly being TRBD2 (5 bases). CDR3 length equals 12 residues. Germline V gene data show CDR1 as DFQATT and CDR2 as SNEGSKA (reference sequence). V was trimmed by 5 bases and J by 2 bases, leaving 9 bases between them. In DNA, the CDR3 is TGCAGTGCTCCGACTATACAAGAGACCCAGTACTTC. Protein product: CSAPTIQETQYF.

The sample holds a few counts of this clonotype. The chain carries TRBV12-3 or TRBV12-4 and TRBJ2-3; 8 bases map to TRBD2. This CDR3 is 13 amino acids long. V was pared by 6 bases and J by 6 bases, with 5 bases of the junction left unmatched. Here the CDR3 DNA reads TGTGCCAGCAGCGGACTAGCTCGGGATACGCAGTATTTT. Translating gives CASSGLARDTQYF.

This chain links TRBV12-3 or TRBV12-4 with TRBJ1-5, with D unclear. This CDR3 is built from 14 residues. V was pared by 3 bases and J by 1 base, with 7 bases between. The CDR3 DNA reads TGTGCCAGCAGTTTCAGACGGAGCAATCAGCCCCAGCATTTT. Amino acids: CASSFRRSNQPQHF.

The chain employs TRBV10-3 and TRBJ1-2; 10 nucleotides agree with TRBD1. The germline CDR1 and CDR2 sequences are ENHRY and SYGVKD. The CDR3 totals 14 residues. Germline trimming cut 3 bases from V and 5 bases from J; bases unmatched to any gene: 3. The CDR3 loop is CAISEGDRGYGYTF. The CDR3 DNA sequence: TGTGCCATCAGTGAAGGGGACAGGGGATATGGCTACACCTTC.